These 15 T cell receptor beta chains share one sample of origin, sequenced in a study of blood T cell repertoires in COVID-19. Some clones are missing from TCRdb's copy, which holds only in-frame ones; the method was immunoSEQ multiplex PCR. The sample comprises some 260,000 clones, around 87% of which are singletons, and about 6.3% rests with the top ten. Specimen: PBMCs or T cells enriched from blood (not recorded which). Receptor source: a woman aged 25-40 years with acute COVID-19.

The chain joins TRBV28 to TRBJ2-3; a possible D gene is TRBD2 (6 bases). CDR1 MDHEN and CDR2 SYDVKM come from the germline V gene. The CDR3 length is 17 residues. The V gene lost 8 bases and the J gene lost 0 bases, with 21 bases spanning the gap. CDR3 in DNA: TGTGCCAGCGGAATGGCTAGTTTCGGGACTAGCACAGATACGCAGTATTTT. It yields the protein CASGMASFGTSTDTQYF.

This chain's CDR3 is CASSLELAGEDSEQFF. DNA of the CDR3: TGTGCCAGCAGCTTAGAATTGGCGGGAGAGGATAGTGAGCAGTTCTTC. This sequence joins TRBV7-8 and TRBJ2-1; TRBD2 matches 7 bases. Germline V gives CDR1 SGHVS, CDR2 FQNEAQ. The trim removed 1 base at V and 9 bases at J, leaving 12 bases unmatched. This CDR3 spans 16 amino acids.

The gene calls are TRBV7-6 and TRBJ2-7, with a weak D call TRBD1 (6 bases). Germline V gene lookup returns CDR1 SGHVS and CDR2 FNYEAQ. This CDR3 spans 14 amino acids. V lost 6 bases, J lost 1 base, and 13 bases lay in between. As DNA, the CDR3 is TGTGCCAGCAGGCCAGGGGAGTGGTCCTACGAGCAGTACTTC. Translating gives CASRPGEWSYEQYF.

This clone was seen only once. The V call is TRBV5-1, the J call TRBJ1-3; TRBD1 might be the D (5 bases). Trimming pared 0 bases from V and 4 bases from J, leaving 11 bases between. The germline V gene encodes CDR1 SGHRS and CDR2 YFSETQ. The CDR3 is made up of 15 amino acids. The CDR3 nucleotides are TGCGCCAGCAGCTTGGGTGGGGCCCCGGGAAACACCATATATTTT. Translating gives CASSLGGAPGNTIYF.

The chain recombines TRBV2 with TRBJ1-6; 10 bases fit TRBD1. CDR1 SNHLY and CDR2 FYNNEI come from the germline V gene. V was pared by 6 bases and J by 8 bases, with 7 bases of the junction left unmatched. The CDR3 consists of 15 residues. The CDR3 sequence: CASRERQGAYSPLHF. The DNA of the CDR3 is TGTGCCAGCAGGGAGAGACAGGGGGCGTATTCACCCCTCCACTTT.

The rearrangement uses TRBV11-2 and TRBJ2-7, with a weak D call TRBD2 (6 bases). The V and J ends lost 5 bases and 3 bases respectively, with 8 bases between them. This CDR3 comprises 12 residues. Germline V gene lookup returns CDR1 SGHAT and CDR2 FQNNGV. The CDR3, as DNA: TGTGCCAGCAGCCTTAGCGGCTACGAGCAGTACTTC. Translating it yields CASSLSGYEQYF.

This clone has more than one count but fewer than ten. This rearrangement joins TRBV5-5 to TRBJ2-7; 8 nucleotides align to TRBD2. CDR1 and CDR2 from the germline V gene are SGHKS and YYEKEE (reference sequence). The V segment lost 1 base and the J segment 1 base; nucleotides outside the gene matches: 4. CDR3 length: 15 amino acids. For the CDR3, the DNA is TGTGCCAGCAGCTTGAGCGGGGGTCAGTCCTACGAGCAGTACTTC. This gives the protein CASSLSGGQSYEQYF.

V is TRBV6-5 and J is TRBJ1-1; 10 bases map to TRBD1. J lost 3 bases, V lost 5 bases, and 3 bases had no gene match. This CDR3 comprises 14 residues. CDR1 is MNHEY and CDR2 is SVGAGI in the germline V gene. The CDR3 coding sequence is TGTGCCAGCAGTATGACAGGGGGCTACACTGAAGCTTTCTTT. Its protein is CASSMTGGYTEAFF.

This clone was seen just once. In DNA, the CDR3 is TGTGCCAGCAGCGAAGAGGTTGGGGCCAACGTCCTGACTTTC. Translation: CASSEEVGANVLTF. The rearrangement uses TRBV6-4 and TRBJ2-6; D is ambiguous. CDR3 length: 14 residues. Germline V lookup: CDR1 MRHNA, CDR2 SNTAGT. The V end lost 6 bases, the J end lost 3 bases, and 9 bases lay between the germline ends.

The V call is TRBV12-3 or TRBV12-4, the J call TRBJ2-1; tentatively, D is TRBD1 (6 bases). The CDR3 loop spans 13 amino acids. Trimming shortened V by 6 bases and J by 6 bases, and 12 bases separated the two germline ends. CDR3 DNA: TGTGCCAGCAGGCCAGGGGTTGGCAATGAGCAGTTCTTC. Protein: CASRPGVGNEQFF.

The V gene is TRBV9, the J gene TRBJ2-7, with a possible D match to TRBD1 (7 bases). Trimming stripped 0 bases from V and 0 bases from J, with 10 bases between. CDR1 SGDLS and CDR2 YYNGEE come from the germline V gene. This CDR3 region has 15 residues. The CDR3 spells CASSVAGDSSYEQYF. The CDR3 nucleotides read TGTGCCAGCAGCGTAGCGGGGGACAGCTCCTACGAGCAGTACTTC.

Here the CDR3 DNA reads TGTGCCGTCGGCGGGCGGCCCGGGGAGGGTAATTCACCCCTCCACTTT. Residues: CAVGGRPGEGNSPLHF. J is TRBJ1-6 and V is TRBV7-5. TRBV7-5 is described as a pseudogene. This CDR3 region has 16 residues.

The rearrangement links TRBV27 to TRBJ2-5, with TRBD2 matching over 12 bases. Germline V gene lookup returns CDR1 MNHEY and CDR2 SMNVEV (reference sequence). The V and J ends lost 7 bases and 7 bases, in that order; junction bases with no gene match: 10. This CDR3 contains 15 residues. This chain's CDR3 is CASKFGTSGPGTQYF. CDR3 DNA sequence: TGTGCCAGCAAATTCGGGACTAGCGGGCCGGGGACCCAGTACTTC.

The CDR3 DNA reads as TGTGCCAGCAGCGGAGACAGTAAAGGGACCCAGTACTTC. Protein sequence: CASSGDSKGTQYF. This chain connects TRBV7-9 to TRBJ2-5; maybe TRBD1 (5 bases). The germline gives CDR1 SEHNR, CDR2 FQNEAQ (reference sequence). V was trimmed by 5 bases and J by 7 bases, leaving 14 bases between them. The CDR3 totals 13 residues.

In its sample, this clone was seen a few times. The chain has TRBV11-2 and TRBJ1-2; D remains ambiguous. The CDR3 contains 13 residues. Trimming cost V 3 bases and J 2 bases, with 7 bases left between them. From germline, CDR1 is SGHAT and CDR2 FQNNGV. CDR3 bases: TGTGCCAGCAGCTTCAGTCTCAACTATGGCTACACCTTC. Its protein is CASSFSLNYGYTF.